The next 3 T cell receptor beta chains were all read from a single sample in a study of human T cells and chemical hapten exposure. Documented time point: pre-sensitization, week 0. Indicated treatment: therapeutic diphenylcyclopropenone sensitization with weekly scalp DPC. MiXCR, run by TCRdb on the RACE reads, gives a single entry per CDR3 protein. Here the sample spans around 380,000 distinct CDR3 sequences, 4.5% to 7% being singletons. This material consisted of whole blood, taken in connection with sensitization to the hapten diphenylcyclopropenone (DPC). The receptors stem from a woman aged 18-35 years with alopecia areata. Some clones in this sample may be carry-over from other donors' samples.

The chain couples TRBV27 to TRBJ2-3; D gene ambiguous. Germline V lookup: CDR1 MNHEY, CDR2 SMNVEV (reference sequence). The CDR3 is 15 amino acids. V lost 1 base to trimming and J lost 0 bases, with 8 bases between them. The CDR3 nucleotides read TGTGCCAGCAGTTTATACCGGGCTAGCACAGATACGCAGTATTTT. Amino acid sequence: CASSLYRASTDTQYF.

The chain has TRBV5-5 and TRBJ1-1; tentative D call: TRBD1 (6 bases). The CDR3 has 14 residues. V was clipped by 4 bases and J by 5 bases, with 15 bases between them. Germline V gene sequence: CDR1 SGHKS, CDR2 YYEKEE (reference sequence). The CDR3 spells CASSLGYRETEAFF. The CDR3 DNA reads TGTGCCAGCAGCCTAGGATACAGGGAAACTGAAGCTTTCTTT.

This clonotype was seen many times. The chain uses TRBV4-2 and TRBJ2-7; D unresolved. Germline lookup yields CDR1 LGHNA and CDR2 YNFKEQ. The CDR3 contains 16 residues. Trimming left V 4 bases short and J 0 bases short, with 16 bases between. Here the CDR3 DNA reads TGTGCCAGCAGCCCCTCAGCAGGATCCTCCTCCTACGAGCAGTACTTC. This sequence encodes CASSPSAGSSSYEQYF.